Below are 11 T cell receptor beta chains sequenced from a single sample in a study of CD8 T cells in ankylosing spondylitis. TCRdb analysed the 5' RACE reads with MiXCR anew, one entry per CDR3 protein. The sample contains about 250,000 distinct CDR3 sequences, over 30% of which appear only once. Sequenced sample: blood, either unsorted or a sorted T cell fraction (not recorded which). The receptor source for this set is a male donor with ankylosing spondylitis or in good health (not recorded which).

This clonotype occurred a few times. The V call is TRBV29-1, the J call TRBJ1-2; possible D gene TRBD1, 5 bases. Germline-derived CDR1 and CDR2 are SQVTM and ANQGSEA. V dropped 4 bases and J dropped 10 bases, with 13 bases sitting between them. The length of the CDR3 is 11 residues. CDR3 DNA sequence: TGCAGCGTTGTTGACAGCGGCACCTACACCTTC. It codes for CSVVDSGTYTF.

CDR3 amino acids: CSVGGDRSQPQHF. CDR3 in DNA: TGCAGCGTTGGGGGGGACAGAAGTCAGCCCCAGCATTTT. V and J are TRBV29-1 and TRBJ1-5, with 7 bases lining up with TRBD1. The germline V gene has CDR1 SQVTM and CDR2 ANQGSEA. This CDR3 spans 13 amino acids. The ends lost 4 bases at V and 6 bases at J; junction bases unmatched: 6. The entire variable domain, with the rest obtained from reference TRBV29-1 and TRBJ1-5, is as follows: SAVISQKPSRDICQRGTSLTIQCQVDSQVTMMFWYRQQPGQSLTLIATANQGSEATYESGFVIDKFPISRPNLTFSTLTVSNMSPEDSSIYLCSVGGDRSQPQHFGDGTRLSIL.

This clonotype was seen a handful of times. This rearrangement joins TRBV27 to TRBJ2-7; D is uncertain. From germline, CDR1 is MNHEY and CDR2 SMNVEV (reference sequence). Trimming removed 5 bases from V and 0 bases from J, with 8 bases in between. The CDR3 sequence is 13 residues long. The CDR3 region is CASSHDNSYEQYF. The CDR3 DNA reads TGTGCCAGCAGTCACGACAACTCCTACGAGCAGTACTTC.

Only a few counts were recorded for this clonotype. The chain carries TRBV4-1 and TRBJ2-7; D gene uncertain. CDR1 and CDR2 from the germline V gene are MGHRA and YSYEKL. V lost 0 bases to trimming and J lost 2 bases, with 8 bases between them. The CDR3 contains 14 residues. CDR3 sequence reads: CASSQEAVTYEQYF. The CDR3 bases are TGCGCCAGCAGCCAAGAGGCTGTTACCTACGAGCAGTACTTC.

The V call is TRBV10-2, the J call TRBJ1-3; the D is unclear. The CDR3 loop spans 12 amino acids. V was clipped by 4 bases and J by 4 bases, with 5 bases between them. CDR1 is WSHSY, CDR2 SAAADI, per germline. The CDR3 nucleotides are TGCGCCAGCAGTGGCACAGGAAACACCATATATTTT. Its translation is CASSGTGNTIYF.

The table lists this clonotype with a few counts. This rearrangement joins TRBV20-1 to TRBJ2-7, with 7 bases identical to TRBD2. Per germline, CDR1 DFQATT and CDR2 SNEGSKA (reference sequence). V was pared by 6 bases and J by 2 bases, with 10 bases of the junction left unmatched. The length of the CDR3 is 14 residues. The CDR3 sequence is CSAAGLPGAYEQYF. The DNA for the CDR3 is TGCAGTGCAGCGGGACTCCCCGGCGCCTACGAGCAGTACTTC.

The CDR3 loop is CASSSGSGAWGNTIYF. Here the CDR3 DNA reads TGTGCCAGCAGCTCCGGATCGGGGGCTTGGGGAAACACCATATATTTT. This chain uses TRBV11-2 with TRBJ1-3, with TRBD1 as a possible D gene (6 bases). The CDR3 sequence is 16 residues long. V shed 4 bases and J shed 4 bases, with 17 bases lying between them. Germline CDR1 SGHAT, CDR2 FQNNGV.

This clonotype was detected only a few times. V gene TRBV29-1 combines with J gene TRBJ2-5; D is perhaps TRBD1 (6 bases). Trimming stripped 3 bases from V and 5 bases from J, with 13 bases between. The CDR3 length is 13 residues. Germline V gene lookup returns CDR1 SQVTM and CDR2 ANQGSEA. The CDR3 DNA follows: TGCAGCGTTGAGGGGGCCACTCGGGAGACCCAGTACTTC. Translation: CSVEGATRETQYF.

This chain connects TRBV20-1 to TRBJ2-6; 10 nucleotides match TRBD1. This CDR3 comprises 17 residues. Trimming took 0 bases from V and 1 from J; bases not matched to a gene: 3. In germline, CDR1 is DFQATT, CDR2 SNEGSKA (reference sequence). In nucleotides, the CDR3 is TGCAGTGCTAGAGATTGGACAGGGGGGTCTGGGGCCAACGTCCTGACTTTC. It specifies CSARDWTGGSGANVLTF.

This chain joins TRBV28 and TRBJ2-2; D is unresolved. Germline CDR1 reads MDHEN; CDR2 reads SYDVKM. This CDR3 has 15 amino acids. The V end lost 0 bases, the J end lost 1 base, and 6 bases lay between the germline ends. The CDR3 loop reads CASSLWLKNTGELFF. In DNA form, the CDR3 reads TGTGCCAGCAGTTTATGGCTGAAGAACACCGGGGAGCTGTTTTTT.

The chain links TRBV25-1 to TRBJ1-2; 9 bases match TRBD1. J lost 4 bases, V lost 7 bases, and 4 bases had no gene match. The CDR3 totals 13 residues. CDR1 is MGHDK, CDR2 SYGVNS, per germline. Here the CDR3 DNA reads TGTGCCAGCACGGGGACAGGGCCCTATGGCTACACCTTC. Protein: CASTGTGPYGYTF.